This T cell receptor (beta chain) comes out of a study of identical twins. This clonotype was picked up a small number of times. TCRdb called the 5' RACE reads again in MiXCR, with one record for every CDR3 protein. In the table there are fewer than 350,000 distinct CDR3 sequences, about 8.1% of which are singletons. This CDR3 is 14 amino acids long. Trimming removed 0 bases at V and 4 bases at J, with 8 bases between. CDR1 and CDR2 (germline): SEHNR, FQNEAQ (reference sequence). This sample also belongs to another study, concerning yellow fever vaccine responses in identical twins.

Sequenced sample: memory (CD45RO+) T cells sorted from blood. The receptor was derived from a woman younger than 35 in good health. This rearrangement joins TRBV7-9 to TRBJ2-3, with D hard to call. CDR3 in amino acids: CASSLAPASDTQYF. The CDR3 bases are TGTGCCAGCAGCTTAGCGCCCGCGTCAGATACGCAGTATTTT.